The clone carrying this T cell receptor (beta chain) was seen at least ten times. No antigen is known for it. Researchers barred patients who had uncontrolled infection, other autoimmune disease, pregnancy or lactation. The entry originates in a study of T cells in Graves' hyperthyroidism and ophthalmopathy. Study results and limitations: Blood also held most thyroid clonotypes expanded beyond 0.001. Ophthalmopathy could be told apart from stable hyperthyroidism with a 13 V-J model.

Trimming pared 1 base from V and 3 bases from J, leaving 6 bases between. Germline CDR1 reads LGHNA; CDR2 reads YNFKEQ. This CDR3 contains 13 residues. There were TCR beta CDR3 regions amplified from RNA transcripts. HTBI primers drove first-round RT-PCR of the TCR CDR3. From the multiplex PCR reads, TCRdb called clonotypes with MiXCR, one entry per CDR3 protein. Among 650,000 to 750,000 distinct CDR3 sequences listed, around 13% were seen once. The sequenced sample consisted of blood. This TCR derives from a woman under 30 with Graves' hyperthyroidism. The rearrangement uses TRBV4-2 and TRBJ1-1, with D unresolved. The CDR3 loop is CASSQAEDTEAFF. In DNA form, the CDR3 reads TGTGCCAGCAGCCAAGCTGAGGACACTGAAGCTTTCTTT.